Listed here is a single T cell receptor beta chain. What it recognizes is unknown. All the people who gave samples were healthy bone marrow donors. This entry comes from a study of cytomegalovirus exposure and HLA in healthy donors. General study findings and limits: Fewer than 20,000 TCR beta sequences were associated with HLA alleles at 0.05 false discovery rate in a later analysis. The Asian-associated ancestry cluster reportedly had fewer N-insertions than the roughly 670-donor mean in a later analysis.

In the PCR, 60 Vbeta and 13 Jbeta primers were used. Assay: immunoSEQ multiplex PCR; the TCRdb copy retains only in-frame clones and omits some. The table lists 150,000 or so clones. Sequencing was done on a sample of PBMCs. The receptor was isolated from a woman between 45 and 60 years old in good health and CMV-seronegative.

DNA for the CDR3: TGTGCCAGCTCCACCGCGGGGACTACCCTCAATGAGCAGTTCTTC. Protein product: CASSTAGTTLNEQFF. This chain uses TRBV18 with TRBJ2-1, with 7 bases that match TRBD2. Germline values: CDR1 KGHSH, CDR2 LQKENI. CDR3 length: 15 amino acids. Trimming removed 6 bases from V and 6 bases from J; junction bases left unmatched: 11.